This entry features one TCR beta chain sequence. The antigen is not known. The sample is drawn from a study of blood T cells in healthy people across ages. The second PCR ran roughly 7 to 12 cycles with a sample-barcoded 5' primer and J-beta primers. A template-switch adaptor containing 12 random nucleotides labeled each cDNA molecule. TCRdb redid the calling of the 5' RACE reads with MiXCR, one entry per CDR3 protein. The table lists approximately 800,000 distinct CDR3 sequences, more than 55% of them singletons. The study's findings and limits: Age advanced and TCR beta diversity per million T cells fell, roughly linearly.

Total RNA amounts of at least 6 micrograms were extracted per sample. The origin of this receptor is a man aged 35-49 years in good health. Sequenced input: blood.

CDR3 amino acids: CASSSTVGKPTYQETQYF. In DNA, the CDR3 is TGTGCCAGCAGTAGTACTGTGGGGAAGCCGACTTACCAAGAGACCCAGTACTTC. The chain uses TRBV6-2 or TRBV6-3 and TRBJ2-5; D is uncertain. V was trimmed by 5 bases and J by 0 bases, leaving 22 bases between them. Germline V gives CDR1 MNHEY, CDR2 SVGEGT. The CDR3 is made up of 18 amino acids.